This TCR beta chain was recovered during a study of blood T cell repertoires in COVID-19. Turning to the study itself: Acute and convalescent COVID-19 samples came from the United States, Italy and Spain. Nucleic acid was either cDNA or gDNA, and it came from T cells, B-cell-depleted T cells, or PBMCs.

V was cut by 0 bases and J by 4 bases, with 5 bases left in between. The length of the CDR3 is 13 residues. The germline V gene has CDR1 SGHAT and CDR2 FQNNGV. Authors' analysis steps: Using reference gene primer amplification, nucleated cell counts were estimated. Data came from immunoSEQ multiplex PCR; TCRdb stores just in-frame clones and leaves some out. That table gives V, J and clone size, and the DNA gave D and trimming. The sample records about 53,000 clones, more than 80% being singletons. Input material: peripheral blood. The receptor comes from a man older than 75 with acute or convalescent COVID-19. This chain uses TRBV11-2 with TRBJ2-3; D is unclear. DNA for the CDR3: TGTGCCAGCAGCTTAGATCGGTCAGATACGCAGTATTTT. It translates to CASSLDRSDTQYF. Complete variable domain (other parts from reference TRBV11-2 and TRBJ2-3): EAGVAQSPRYKIIEKRQSVAFWCNPISGHATLYWYQQILGQGPKLLIQFQNNGVVDDSQLPKDRFSAERLKGVDSTLKIQPAKLEDSAVYLCASSLDRSDTQYFGPGTRLTVL.